The entry that follows covers one T cell receptor (beta chain) sequence. This record comes from a study of blood T cell repertoires in COVID-19. Study-level information: From the United States, Italy and Spain came samples of acute and convalescent COVID-19. PBMCs, B-cell-depleted T cells, or T cells provided the cDNA or gDNA that made up the material.

Authors' analysis steps: Amplification with reference gene primers provided the estimates of nucleated cell counts. Sequenced by immunoSEQ multiplex PCR; TCRdb stores in-frame clones only, minus some. The D gene and trimming were derived from the DNA, and the V and J assignments and clone size from that table. There are around 110,000 clones in the sample; approximately 90% occur only once, and under 1.5% lies in the top ten. Trimming took off 3 bases at V and 6 bases at J, with 12 bases between the two ends. The CDR3 runs 14 residues. The V gene's germline CDR1 is MNHEY and CDR2 SVGAGI. This receptor was taken from a young woman with acute or convalescent COVID-19. The material sequenced was peripheral blood. The chain joins TRBV6-5 to TRBJ1-5; unclear D gene. In nucleotides, the CDR3 is TGTGCCAGCAGTTATGCCGGACTCGCTCAGCCCCAGCATTTT. As protein: CASSYAGLAQPQHF.